This T cell receptor beta chain was profiled in a study of T cells in Graves' hyperthyroidism and ophthalmopathy. Trimming removed 1 base at V and 7 bases at J, with 13 bases between. This CDR3 region has 14 residues. CDR1 and CDR2 (germline): MDHEN, SYDVKM. What was amplified from RNA transcripts were TCR beta CDR3 regions. HTBI primers were the set used in a first-round RT-PCR of the TCR CDR3. TCRdb passed the multiplex PCR reads through MiXCR, listing each CDR3 protein once. The table has about 580,000 distinct CDR3 sequences, more than 45% seen once. Graves' hyperthyroidism was deemed stable absent ophthalmopathy progression within 18 months. These patients, aged 18 to 65, had recently diagnosed hyperthyroidism lasting under 2 months. In making diagnoses, clinical symptoms, serum thyroxine and TRAb, thyroid ultrasound and orbital computed tomography were all used.

This chain links TRBV28 with TRBJ1-2, with TRBD1 as a possible D gene (5 bases). The material sequenced was peripheral blood or thyroid tissue (not recorded which). The receptor was isolated from a young woman with Graves' hyperthyroidism. CDR3 loop: CASSLLGGAGGYTF. The CDR3 DNA is TGTGCCAGCAGTTTATTGGGAGGGGCTGGTGGCTACACCTTC.